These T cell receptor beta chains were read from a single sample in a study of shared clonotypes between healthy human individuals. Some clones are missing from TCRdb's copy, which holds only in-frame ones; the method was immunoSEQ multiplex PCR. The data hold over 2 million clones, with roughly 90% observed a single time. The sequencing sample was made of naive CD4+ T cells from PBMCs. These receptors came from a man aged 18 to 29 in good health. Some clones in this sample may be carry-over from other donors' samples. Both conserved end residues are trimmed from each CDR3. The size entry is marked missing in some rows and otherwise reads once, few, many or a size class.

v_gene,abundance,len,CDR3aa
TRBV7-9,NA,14,ASSKVGHADGQPQH
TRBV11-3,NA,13,ASSPGSAETYEQY
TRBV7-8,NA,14,ASSSLGGRYTGELF
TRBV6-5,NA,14,ASSYSFLAGGYEQY
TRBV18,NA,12,ASSGSHSNQPQH
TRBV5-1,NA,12,ASSREGVNEKLF
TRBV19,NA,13,ASSKDLRAYNEQF
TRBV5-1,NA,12,ASALNSGQETQY
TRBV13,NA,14,ASSLGGLASYNEQF
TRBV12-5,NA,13,ASGLSVRGNTEAF
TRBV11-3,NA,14,ASSPDPGSMLNEQF
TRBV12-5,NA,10,ASGLDGQPQH
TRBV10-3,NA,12,AISLRGFSDEQY
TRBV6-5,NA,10,ASSAQNTEAF
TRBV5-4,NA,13,ASTLQGRVNTEAF
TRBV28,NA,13,ASRTGGTGGFIQY
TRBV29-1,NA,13,SVEKGALVRDEQF
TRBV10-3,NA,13,AISDQGGGQETQY
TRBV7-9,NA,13,ASSLIRQWDAEQY
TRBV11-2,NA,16,ASSLRWSQLAGTYEQY
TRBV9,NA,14,ASSTYRDRANTEAF
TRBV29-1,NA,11,SVGGRFSYEQY
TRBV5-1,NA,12,ASSLGQLGETQY
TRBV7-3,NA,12,ASSSTGTYNEQF
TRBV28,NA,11,ASRGPINQPQH
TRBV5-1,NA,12,ASSLEGTYNEQF
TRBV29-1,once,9,SVDGSDEQY
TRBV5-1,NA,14,ASSSMGGGGGYGYT
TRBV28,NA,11,ASSLYGAQPQH
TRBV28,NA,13,ASSPAGGTGYGYT
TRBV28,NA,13,ASRPTSGRANEQF
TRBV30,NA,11,AWSVRGIYGYT
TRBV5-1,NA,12,ASSLGGANTEAF
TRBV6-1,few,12,ASSHRGEDTEAF
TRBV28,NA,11,ASSLPEIETQY